Listed here is a single T cell receptor (beta chain). Its antigen is as yet unknown. The sample comes from a study of cytomegalovirus exposure and HLA in healthy donors. Study at large: The same platform used for the 650 to 850 first-cohort repertoires was also used for the 120 or so validation repertoires, as a later analysis reported. Whole-study findings and limits: Most TCR sequences proved rare, with some public TCRs found in many donors.

Profiled with immunoSEQ multiplex PCR; TCRdb holds only in-frame clones, not every one. Of fewer than 150,000 clones listed, 88% are singletons. Germline CDR1 reads SGHRS; CDR2 reads YFSETQ. With 1 base clipped from V and 4 bases from J, the junction kept 8 bases outside the gene matches. This CDR3 spans 16 amino acids. This TCR was sampled from a woman under 30 in good health and CMV-seropositive. V usage is TRBV5-1 and J usage is TRBJ2-3, with 8 nucleotides matching TRBD2. Sequenced sample: PBMCs. The CDR3 DNA is TGCGCCAGCAGCTTGTCCCTTAGCGGGACCGCAGATACGCAGTATTTT. Its translation: CASSLSLSGTADTQYF.